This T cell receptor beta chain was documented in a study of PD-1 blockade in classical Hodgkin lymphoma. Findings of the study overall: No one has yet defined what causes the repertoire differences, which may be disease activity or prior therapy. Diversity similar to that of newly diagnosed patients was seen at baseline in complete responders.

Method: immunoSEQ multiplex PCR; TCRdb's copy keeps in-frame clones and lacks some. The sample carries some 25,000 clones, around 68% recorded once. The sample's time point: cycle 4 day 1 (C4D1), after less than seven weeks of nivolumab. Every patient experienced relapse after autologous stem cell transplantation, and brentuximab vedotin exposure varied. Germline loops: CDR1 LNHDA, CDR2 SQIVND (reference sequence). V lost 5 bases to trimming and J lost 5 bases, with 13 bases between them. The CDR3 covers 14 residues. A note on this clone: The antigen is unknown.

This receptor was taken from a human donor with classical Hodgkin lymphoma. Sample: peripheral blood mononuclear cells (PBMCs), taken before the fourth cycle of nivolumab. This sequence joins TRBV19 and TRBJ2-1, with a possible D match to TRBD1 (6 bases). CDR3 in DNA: TGTGCCAGTAGTCAGGGGTCTCCCCACAATGAGCAGTTCTTC. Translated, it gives CASSQGSPHNEQFF.